The 9 T cell receptor beta chains in this list originate from one sample, sequenced in a study of tumor-infiltrating lymphocytes in primary liver carcinoma. A constant-region primer served to make TCR beta cDNA from roughly 500 ng total RNA. It was through three nested multiplex PCR rounds of slightly modified ARM-PCR that TCR beta libraries arose. TRBV1-TRBV30 forward and Cbeta reverse primers drove the first two roughly 10-cycle rounds. TCRdb recomputed calls from the multiplex PCR reads with MiXCR, one row per CDR3 protein. This table holds approximately 53,000 distinct CDR3 sequences, around 73% found once. Extraction of RNA together with DNA used 20-30 mg of unsorted bulk tissue. What was sequenced was liver tumor tissue from sampling region 5. Subset indicated: tumor region T5, tumor centre. The source of these receptors is a middle-aged man with primary liver carcinoma and hepatitis B virus infection.

On this clonotype: Sequence at one end of the junction differs from germline and may be a read error. This rearrangement joins TRBV11-1 to TRBJ2-7, with D possibly being TRBD2 (5 bases). CDR1 is SGHAT and CDR2 is FQDESV in the germline V gene (reference sequence). The CDR3 runs to 13 residues. CDR3 in DNA: TGTGCCAGCAGAGGGAAGCGATCCTACGAGCGGTACTTT. This sequence encodes CASRGKRSYERYF.

To note about this clonotype: At one end, the junction sequence differs from germline, possibly due to a read error. This chain uses TRBV7-8 with TRBJ2-7; 8 nucleotides line up with TRBD2. The CDR3 sequence is 15 residues long. Germline V gene sequence: CDR1 SGHVS, CDR2 FQNEAQ. CDR3 loop: CVSSVTSGDRSEQYF. CDR3 bases: TGTGTCAGCAGCGTAACTAGCGGAGATAGGTCCGAGCAGTACTTC. Supplemented by reference TRBV7-8 and TRBJ2-7, the full variable domain reads GAGVSQSPRYKVAKRGQDVALRCDPISGHVSLFWYQQALGQGPEFLTYFQNEAQLDKSGLPSDRFFAERPEGSVSTLKIQRTQQEDSAVYLCVSSVTSGDRSEQYFGPGTRLTVT.

The genes are TRBV14 and TRBJ2-1, with 8 bases lining up with TRBD2. The length of the CDR3 is 16 residues. The V segment lost 6 bases and the J segment 12 bases; nucleotides outside the gene matches: 19. The germline V gene encodes CDR1 SGHDN and CDR2 FVKESK. The CDR3 DNA follows: TGTGCCAGCAGTGCCGTAGCGGGATGGATAAACAACGTGCAGTTCTTC. Its translation: CASSAVAGWINNVQFF. The complete variable domain, with remaining parts taken from reference TRBV14 and TRBJ2-1, reads EAGVTQFPSHSVIEKGQTVTLRCDPISGHDNLYWYRRVMGKEIKFLLHFVKESKQDESGMPNNRFLAERTGGTYSTLKVQPAELEDSGVYFCASSAVAGWINNVQFFGPGTRLTVL.

Note on this clonotype: At one boundary the junction diverges from the germline segment, which might be a read error. The chain couples TRBV6-2 or TRBV6-3 to TRBJ2-7; either TRBD1 or TRBD2 may supply D (6 bases each). Germline loops: CDR1 MNHEY, CDR2 SVGEGT. This CDR3 comprises 16 residues. The chain's CDR3 is CVSSDGGPFNSYEQYF. CDR3 DNA sequence: TGTGTCAGCAGCGACGGGGGCCCCTTCAACTCCTACGAGCAGTACTTC.

This clonotype was recorded a few times. This chain uses TRBV7-2 with TRBJ2-1; no firm D call. Germline V CDR1 and CDR2: SGHTA, FQGNSA. The ends were cut back, 6 bases at V and 6 bases at J, with 9 bases in the middle. CDR3 size: 12 residues. For the CDR3, the DNA is TGTGCCAGCAGATCATTTACCAATGAGCAGTTCTTC. Its protein is CASRSFTNEQFF.

The count of this clonotype is one. A read error may account for a junction end that differs from germline. This chain uses TRBV14 with TRBJ1-6, with TRBD1 identical over 8 bases. The CDR3 consists of 15 residues. The germline V gene has CDR1 SGHDN and CDR2 FVKESK. This chain's CDR3 is CASNHRQGQNSPLHF. Here the CDR3 DNA reads TGTGCCAGCAACCACAGACAGGGGCAGAATTCACCTCTCCACTTT.

Comments on this clonotype: One end of the junction does not line up with germline, which may come from a read error. The genes are TRBV11-2 and TRBJ2-6, with D possibly being TRBD2 (5 bases). This CDR3 has 15 amino acids. Germline CDR1 reads SGHAT; CDR2 reads FQNNGV. CDR3: CATKRPRSGVNLLTF. In DNA form, the CDR3 reads TGTGCCACCAAGCGGCCGCGCTCTGGGGTCAACCTCCTGACTTTC.

On this clonotype itself: A junction end diverges from the germline sequence, so it may reflect a read error. The V gene is TRBV5-4, the J gene TRBJ2-5; TRBD2 might be the D (6 bases). Germline V CDR1 and CDR2: SGHNT, YYREEE (reference sequence). CDR3 length: 15 amino acids. DNA of the CDR3: TGTGCTAGCAGCTTGGGGGGACGGACACAAGAGATCCAGTACTTC. Translated: CASSLGGRTQEIQYF.

This rearrangement joins TRBV4-2 to TRBJ2-1; TRBD2 is a possible D gene (5 bases). This CDR3 has 15 residues. From germline, CDR1 is LGHNA and CDR2 YNFKEQ. Deletions cut 4 bases from V and 5 bases from J, with 15 bases between. The DNA of the CDR3 is TGTGCCAGCAGCCTCCTGGCGGGTATCCACAATGAGCAGTTCTTC. Translation: CASSLLAGIHNEQFF.